This T cell receptor (beta chain) was captured by sequencing in a study of blood T cell repertoires in COVID-19. About the study: PBMCs, B-cell-depleted T cells, or T cells provided the cDNA or gDNA that made up the material.

Assay: immunoSEQ multiplex PCR; the TCRdb copy retains only in-frame clones and omits some. The sample carries about 220,000 clones, approximately 85% recorded once. Germline lookup yields CDR1 SGHDT and CDR2 YYEEEE. The CDR3 runs to 14 residues. The J segment lost 6 bases and the V segment lost 3 bases, leaving 4 bases of the junction unmatched. Those enrolled in Seattle joined during active infection and were followed longitudinally afterward. The receptor's source is a woman aged 70 to 79 with COVID-19, enrolled during active disease. The sample was peripheral blood. The chain employs TRBV5-6 and TRBJ1-4; 8 positions match TRBD1. The CDR3 spells CASSSGQGYEKLFF. In nucleotides, the CDR3 is TGTGCCAGCAGCTCTGGACAGGGTTATGAAAAACTGTTTTTT. Drawing the rest from reference TRBV5-6 and TRBJ1-4, the complete variable domain is DAGVTQSPTHLIKTRGQQVTLRCSPKSGHDTVSWYQQALGQGPQFIFQYYEEEERQRGNFPDRFSGHQFPNYSSELNVNALLLGDSALYLCASSSGQGYEKLFFGSGTQLSVL.